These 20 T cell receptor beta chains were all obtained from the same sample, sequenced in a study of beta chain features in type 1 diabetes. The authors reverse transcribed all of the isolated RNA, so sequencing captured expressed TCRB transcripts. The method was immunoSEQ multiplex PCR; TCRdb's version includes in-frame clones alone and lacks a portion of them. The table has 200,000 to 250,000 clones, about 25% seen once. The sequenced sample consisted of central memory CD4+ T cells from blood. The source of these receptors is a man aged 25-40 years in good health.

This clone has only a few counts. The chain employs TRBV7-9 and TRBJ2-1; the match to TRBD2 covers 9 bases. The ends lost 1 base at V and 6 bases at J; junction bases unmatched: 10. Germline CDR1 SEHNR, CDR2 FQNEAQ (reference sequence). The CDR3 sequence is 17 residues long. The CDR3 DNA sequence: TGTGCCAGCAGCTTAGAGGGCGGGAGGGCCCTCCGCAATGAGCAGTTCTTC. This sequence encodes CASSLEGGRALRNEQFF.

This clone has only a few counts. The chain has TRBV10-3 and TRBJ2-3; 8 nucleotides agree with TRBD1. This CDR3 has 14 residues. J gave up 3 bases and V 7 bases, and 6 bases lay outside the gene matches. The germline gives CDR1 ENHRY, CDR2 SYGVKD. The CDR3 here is CAINPDRATDTQYF. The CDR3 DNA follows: TGTGCCATCAACCCGGACAGGGCAACAGATACGCAGTATTTT.

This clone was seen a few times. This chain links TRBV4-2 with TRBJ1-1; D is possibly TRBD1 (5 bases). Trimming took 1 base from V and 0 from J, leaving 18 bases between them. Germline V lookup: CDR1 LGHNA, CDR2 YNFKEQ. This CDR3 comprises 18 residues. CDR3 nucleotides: TGTGCCAGCAGCCAAGCGGGCAGGGCCCTCCTCATGAACACTGAAGCTTTCTTT. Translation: CASSQAGRALLMNTEAFF.

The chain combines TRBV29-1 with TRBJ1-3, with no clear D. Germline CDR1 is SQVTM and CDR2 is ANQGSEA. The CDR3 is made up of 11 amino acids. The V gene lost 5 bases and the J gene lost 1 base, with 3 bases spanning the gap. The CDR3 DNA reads TGCAGCGTTCTTTCTGGAAACACCATATATTTT. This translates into CSVLSGNTIYF.

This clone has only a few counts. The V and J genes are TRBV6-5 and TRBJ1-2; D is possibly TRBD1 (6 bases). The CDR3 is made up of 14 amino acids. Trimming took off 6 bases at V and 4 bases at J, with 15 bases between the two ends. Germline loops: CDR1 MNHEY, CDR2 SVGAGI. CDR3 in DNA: TGTGCCAGCAGCCAAGACAGGAGCCCCTATGGCTACACCTTC. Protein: CASSQDRSPYGYTF.

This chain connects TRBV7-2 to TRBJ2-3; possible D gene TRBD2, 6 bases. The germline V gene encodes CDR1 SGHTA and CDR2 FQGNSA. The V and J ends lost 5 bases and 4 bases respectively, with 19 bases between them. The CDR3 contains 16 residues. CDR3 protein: CASSANQGLYADTQYF. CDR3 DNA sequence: TGTGCCAGCAGCGCAAACCAGGGACTTTATGCAGATACGCAGTATTTT.

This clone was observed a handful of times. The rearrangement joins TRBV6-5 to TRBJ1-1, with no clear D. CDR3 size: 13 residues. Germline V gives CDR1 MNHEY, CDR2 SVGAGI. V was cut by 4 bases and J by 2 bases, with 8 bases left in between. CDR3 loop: CASSFSGNTEAFF. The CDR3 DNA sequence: TGTGCCAGCAGTTTCTCGGGAAACACTGAAGCTTTCTTT.

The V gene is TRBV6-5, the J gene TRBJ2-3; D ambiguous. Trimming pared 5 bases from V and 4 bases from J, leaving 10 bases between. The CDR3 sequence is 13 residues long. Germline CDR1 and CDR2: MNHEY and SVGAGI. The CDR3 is CASSSSAADTQYF. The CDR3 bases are TGTGCCAGCAGTAGCAGTGCAGCAGATACGCAGTATTTT.

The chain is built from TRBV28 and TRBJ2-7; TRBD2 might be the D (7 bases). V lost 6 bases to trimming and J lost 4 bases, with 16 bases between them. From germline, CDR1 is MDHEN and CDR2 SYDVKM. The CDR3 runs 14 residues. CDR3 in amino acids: CASSLPGGPYEQYF. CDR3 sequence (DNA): TGTGCCAGCAGCCTACCCGGGGGGCCGTACGAGCAGTACTTC.

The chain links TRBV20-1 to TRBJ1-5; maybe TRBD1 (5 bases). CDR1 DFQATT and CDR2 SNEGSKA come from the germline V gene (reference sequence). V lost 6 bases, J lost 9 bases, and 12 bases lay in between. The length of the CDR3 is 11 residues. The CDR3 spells CSAPHGGPQHF. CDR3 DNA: TGCAGTGCACCACACGGGGGGCCCCAGCATTTT.

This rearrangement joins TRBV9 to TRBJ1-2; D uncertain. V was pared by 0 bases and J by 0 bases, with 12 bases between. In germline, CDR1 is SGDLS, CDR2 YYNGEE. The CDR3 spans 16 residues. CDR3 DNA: TGTGCCAGCAGCGTAGATCCGGGATATACTAACTATGGCTACACCTTC. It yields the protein CASSVDPGYTNYGYTF.

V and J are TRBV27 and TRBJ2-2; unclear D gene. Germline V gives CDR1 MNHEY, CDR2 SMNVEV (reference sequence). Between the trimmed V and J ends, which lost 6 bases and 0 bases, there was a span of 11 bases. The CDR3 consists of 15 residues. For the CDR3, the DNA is TGTGCCAGCAGGGCCGGATATTCGAACACCGGGGAGCTGTTTTTT. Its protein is CASRAGYSNTGELFF.

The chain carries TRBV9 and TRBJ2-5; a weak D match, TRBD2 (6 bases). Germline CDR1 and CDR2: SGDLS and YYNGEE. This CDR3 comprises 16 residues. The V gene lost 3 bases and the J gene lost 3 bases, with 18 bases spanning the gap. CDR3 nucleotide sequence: TGTGCCAGCAGCGATTCAGCGGGTGCCCAAAAAGAGACCCAGTACTTC. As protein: CASSDSAGAQKETQYF.

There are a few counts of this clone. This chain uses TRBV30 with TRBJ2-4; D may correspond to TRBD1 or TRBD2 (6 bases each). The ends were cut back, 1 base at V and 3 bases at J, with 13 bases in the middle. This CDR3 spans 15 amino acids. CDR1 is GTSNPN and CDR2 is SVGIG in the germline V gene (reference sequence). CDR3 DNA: TGTGCCTGGAGTGGGGCCGGGGGCGGCAAAAACATTCAGTACTTC. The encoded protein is CAWSGAGGGKNIQYF.

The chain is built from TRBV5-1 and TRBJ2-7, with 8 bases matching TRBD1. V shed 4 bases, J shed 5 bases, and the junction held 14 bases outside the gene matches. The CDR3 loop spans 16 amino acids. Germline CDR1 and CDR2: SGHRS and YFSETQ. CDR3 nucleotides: TGCGCCAGCAGCCCGAACCCAGGGGGCCTAGACAACGAGCAGTACTTC. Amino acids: CASSPNPGGLDNEQYF.

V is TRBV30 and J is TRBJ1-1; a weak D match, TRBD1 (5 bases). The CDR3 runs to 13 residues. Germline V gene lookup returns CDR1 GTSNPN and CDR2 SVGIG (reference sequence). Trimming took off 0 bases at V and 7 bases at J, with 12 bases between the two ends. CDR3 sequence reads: CAWSVQTGGEAFF. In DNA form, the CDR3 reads TGTGCCTGGAGTGTACAAACAGGAGGTGAAGCTTTCTTT.

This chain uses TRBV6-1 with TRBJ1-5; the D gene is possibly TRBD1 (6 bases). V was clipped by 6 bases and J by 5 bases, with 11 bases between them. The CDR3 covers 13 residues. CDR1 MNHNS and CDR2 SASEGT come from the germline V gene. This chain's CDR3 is CASRQGQDQPQHF. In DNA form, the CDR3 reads TGTGCCAGCAGACAGGGTCAGGATCAGCCCCAGCATTTT.

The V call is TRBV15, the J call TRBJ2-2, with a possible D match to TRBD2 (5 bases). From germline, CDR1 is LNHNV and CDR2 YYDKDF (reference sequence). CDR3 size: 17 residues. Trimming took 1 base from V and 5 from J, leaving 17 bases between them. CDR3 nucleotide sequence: TGTGCCACCAGCAGAGCGGTGGGAGCGGTGGGAACCGGGGAGCTGTTTTTT. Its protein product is CATSRAVGAVGTGELFF.

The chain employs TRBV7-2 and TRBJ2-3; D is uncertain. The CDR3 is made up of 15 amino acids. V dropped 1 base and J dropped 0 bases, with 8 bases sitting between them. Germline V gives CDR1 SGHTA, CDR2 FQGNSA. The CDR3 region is CASSLGGPSTDTQYF. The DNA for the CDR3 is TGTGCCAGCAGCTTAGGTGGTCCCAGCACAGATACGCAGTATTTT.

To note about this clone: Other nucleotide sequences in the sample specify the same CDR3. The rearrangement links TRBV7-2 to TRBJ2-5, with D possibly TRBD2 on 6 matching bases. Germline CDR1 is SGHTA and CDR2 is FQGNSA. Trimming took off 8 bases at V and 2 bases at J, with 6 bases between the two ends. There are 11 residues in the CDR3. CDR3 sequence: CASGLQETQYF. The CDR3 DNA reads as TGTGCCAGCGGACTACAAGAGACCCAGTACTTC.